This is a list of T cell receptor beta chains from one sample in a study of blood T cell repertoires in COVID-19. Clones were read by immunoSEQ multiplex PCR, and TCRdb kept only the in-frame ones, dropping some. The sample holds roughly 71,000 clones, more than 80% seen once. The material sequenced was peripheral blood. The source is a young man with acute or convalescent COVID-19. The CDR3 runs from the conserved cysteine through the conserved F or W. The D gene is left open where the match is weak.

d_call	v_call	j_call	cdr3_aa
.	TRBV25-1	TRBJ2-1	CASSESYNEQFF
.	TRBV7-9	TRBJ2-1	CASSPRGGPPEQFF
TRBD1	TRBV5-6	TRBJ2-7	CASSPGGLGPYTYEQYF
TRBD1	TRBV3-1/TRBV3-2	TRBJ2-5	CASSQWGTGGQETQYF
.	TRBV4-3	TRBJ2-2	CASRQDYTGAGELFF
TRBD1	TRBV6-5	TRBJ1-6	CASSNDRDNSPLHF
TRBD1	TRBV19	TRBJ1-4	CASRGTGGNQNEKLFF
TRBD1	TRBV28	TRBJ1-4	CASSLPGGVNEKLFF
TRBD2	TRBV2	TRBJ2-3	CASSGGGGRDTQYF
.	TRBV5-6	TRBJ1-5	CASSSLRDRRYQPQHF
TRBD2	TRBV13	TRBJ2-3	CASSSRSVSGGNTDTQYF
.	TRBV30	TRBJ1-2	CAWRRGTGDGYTF
TRBD1	TRBV28	TRBJ1-5	CASSLQTGWDQPQHF
.	TRBV6-2/TRBV6-3	TRBJ1-2	CASSYSRDYGYTF
.	TRBV6-5	TRBJ1-5	CASSSQGNQPQHF
.	TRBV19	TRBJ1-1	CASSISGVLGEAFF
.	TRBV3-1/TRBV3-2	TRBJ1-2	CASSQGRGTYGYTF
TRBD2	TRBV5-1	TRBJ2-4	CASSSTRGRGAKNIQYF
.	TRBV12-3/TRBV12-4	TRBJ1-2	CASSLDRRRGYTF
.	TRBV7-2	TRBJ1-1	CASSSALPRKGRNTEAFF
TRBD2	TRBV7-2	TRBJ2-5	CASSVDSGRSETQYF
.	TRBV9	TRBJ2-5	CASSRSGPLGGETQYF
TRBD1	TRBV5-1	TRBJ1-2	CASSETGIDGYTF
TRBD1	TRBV5-1	TRBJ1-6	CASSLGQGNSPLHF
.	TRBV24-1	TRBJ1-2	CATSERDNRYGYTF
.	TRBV21-1	TRBJ1-6	CATHGKDRPEGNSPLHF
TRBD1	TRBV2	TRBJ1-6	CASSGQGDSPLHF
.	TRBV3-1/TRBV3-2	TRBJ2-1	CASSQAGYNNEQFF
.	TRBV7-9	TRBJ1-4	CASSLGRRVTNEKLFF
.	TRBV18	TRBJ1-2	CASSPPPDTTNYGYTF
TRBD1	TRBV29-1	TRBJ1-3	CSVEDQGQGGTTIYF
TRBD1	TRBV6-6	TRBJ1-1	CASSYRQGTEAFF
TRBD1	TRBV2	TRBJ2-7	CASKGQGGPYEQYF
TRBD1	TRBV27	TRBJ1-5	CASSPDRGRQPQHF
TRBD2	TRBV7-2	TRBJ2-3	CASSLGGLGGRSGTQYF
.	TRBV11-3	TRBJ2-2	CASSLGGNTGELFF
.	TRBV24-1	TRBJ1-5	CAAGGSLGQPQHF
.	TRBV10-1	TRBJ1-1	CASRLAANTEAFF
.	TRBV10-3	TRBJ2-5	CAISESGQGETQYF
TRBD2	TRBV9	TRBJ2-7	CASSVGGSGTYEQYF
.	TRBV7-6	TRBJ1-4	CASSIHDEKLFF
.	TRBV14	TRBJ1-6	CASSQNLGSSLHF
TRBD1	TRBV6-2/TRBV6-3	TRBJ1-2	CASSYDWTGQGGYTF
.	TRBV28	TRBJ1-2	CASSLGGGGLHYGYTF
.	TRBV10-3	TRBJ1-6	CAISTDSYSPLHF
.	TRBV5-6	TRBJ2-5	CASSFQGMGETQYF
.	TRBV6-5	TRBJ1-2	CASSYGVIYGYTF